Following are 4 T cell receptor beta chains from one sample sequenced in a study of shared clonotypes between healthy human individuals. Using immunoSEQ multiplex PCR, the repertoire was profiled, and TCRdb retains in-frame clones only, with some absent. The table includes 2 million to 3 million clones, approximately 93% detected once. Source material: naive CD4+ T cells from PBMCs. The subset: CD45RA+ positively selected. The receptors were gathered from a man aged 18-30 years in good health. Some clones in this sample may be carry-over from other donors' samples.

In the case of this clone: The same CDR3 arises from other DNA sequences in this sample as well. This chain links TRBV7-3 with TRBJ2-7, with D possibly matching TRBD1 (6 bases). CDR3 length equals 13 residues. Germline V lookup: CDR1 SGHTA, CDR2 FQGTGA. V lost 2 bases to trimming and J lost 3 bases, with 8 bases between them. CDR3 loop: CASSLDRNYEQYF. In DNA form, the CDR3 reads TGTGCCAGCAGCTTAGACAGGAACTACGAGCAGTACTTC. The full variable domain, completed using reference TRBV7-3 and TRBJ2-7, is GAGVSQTPSNKVTEKGKYVELRCDPISGHTALYWYRQSLGQGPEFLIYFQGTGAADDSGLPNDRFFAVRPEGSVSTLKIQRTERGDSAVYLCASSLDRNYEQYFGPGTRLTVT.

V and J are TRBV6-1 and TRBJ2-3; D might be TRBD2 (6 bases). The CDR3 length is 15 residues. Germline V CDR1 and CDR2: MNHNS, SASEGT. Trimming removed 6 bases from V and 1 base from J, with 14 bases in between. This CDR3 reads CASRIGGLGTDTQYF. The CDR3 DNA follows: TGTGCCAGCAGGATTGGGGGACTTGGCACAGATACGCAGTATTTT.

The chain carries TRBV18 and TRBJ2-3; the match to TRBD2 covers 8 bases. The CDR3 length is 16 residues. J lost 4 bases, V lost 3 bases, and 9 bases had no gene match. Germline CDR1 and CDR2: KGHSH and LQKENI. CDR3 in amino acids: CASSPVRSGTSDTQYF. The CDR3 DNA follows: TGTGCCAGCTCACCCGTCCGTAGCGGGACATCAGATACGCAGTATTTT.

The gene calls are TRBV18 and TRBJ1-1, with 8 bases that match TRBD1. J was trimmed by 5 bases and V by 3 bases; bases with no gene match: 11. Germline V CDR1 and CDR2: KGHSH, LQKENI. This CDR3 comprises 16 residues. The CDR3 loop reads CASSPTTGQGRTEAFF. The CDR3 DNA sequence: TGTGCCAGCTCACCGACAACTGGACAGGGCCGTACTGAAGCTTTCTTT.